This is a list of T cell receptor beta chains from one sample in a study of control samples from healthy donors and cancer patients. Generated by immunoSEQ multiplex PCR, the TCRdb table keeps only in-frame clones and is missing some. The table has approximately 49,000 clones, 80% to 90% seen once. The source material was PBMCs. These receptors came from a woman aged 45-60 years with lung cancer. Each CDR3 is given with its conserved first and last residue. A D gene is named only where the DNA matches it firmly. Size is stated for part of the rows, as once, few or many counts, or as a class when the clone is expanded.

V: TRBV5-4; J: TRBJ1-1; size: .; D: .; DNA: TGTGCCAGCAGCTCGGGACCGCAGAACACTGAAGCTTTCTTT; CDR3: CASSSGPQNTEAFF
V: TRBV18; J: TRBJ1-1; size: .; D: .; DNA: TGTGCCAGCTCCCCGGGGCGGAACACTGAAGCTTTCTTT; CDR3: CASSPGRNTEAFF
V: TRBV7-2; J: TRBJ2-7; size: .; D: TRBD2; DNA: TGTGCCAGCAGCCTCGGGACTAGCGGGGGCTACGAGCAGTACTTC; CDR3: CASSLGTSGGYEQYF
V: TRBV6-2/TRBV6-3; J: TRBJ1-1; size: .; D: TRBD1; DNA: TGTGCCAGCAGTCCCGGGGGACAGGGAAATGCTGAAGCTTTCTTT; CDR3: CASSPGGQGNAEAFF
V: TRBV5-6; J: TRBJ1-1; size: .; D: .; DNA: TGTGCCAGCAGCTCCACCGGGACTTTTAGTTTCGCTGAAGCTTTCTTT; CDR3: CASSSTGTFSFAEAFF
V: TRBV18; J: TRBJ1-1; size: few; D: .; DNA: TGTGCCAGCTCACCGGGGGGGGCCAGCTCTGAAGCTTTCTTT; CDR3: CASSPGGASSEAFF
V: TRBV5-6; J: TRBJ1-6; size: .; D: TRBD1; DNA: TGTGCCAGCAGCCCGTGGACAGGACGCTCACCCCTCCACTTT; CDR3: CASSPWTGRSPLHF
V: TRBV5-6; J: TRBJ2-2; size: .; D: TRBD2; DNA: TGTGCCAGCACACTGACTAGCGGGGGCAACACCGGGGAGCTGTTTTTT; CDR3: CASTLTSGGNTGELFF
V: TRBV5-1; J: TRBJ1-4; size: .; D: .; DNA: TGCGCCAGCAGACTTAGCGGGGATGCAACTAATGAAAAACTGTTTTTT; CDR3: CASRLSGDATNEKLFF
V: TRBV27; J: TRBJ1-2; size: .; D: .; DNA: TGTGCCAGCAGCTCCCTCCAACGGGACCCCAATGGCTACACCTTC; CDR3: CASSSLQRDPNGYTF
V: TRBV11-3; J: TRBJ1-6; size: few; D: .; DNA: TGTGCCAGCAGCTTATCGAGTCCAAATTCACCCCTCCACTTT; CDR3: CASSLSSPNSPLHF
V: TRBV6-5; J: TRBJ1-5; size: .; D: .; DNA: TGTGCCAGCAGTCCCTATGGTAATCAGCCCCAGCATTTT; CDR3: CASSPYGNQPQHF
V: TRBV6-6; J: TRBJ2-7; size: once; D: TRBD2; DNA: TGTGCCAGCAGTCAAGCGGGGGGTGTATCGGCGCAGTACTTC; CDR3: CASSQAGGVSAQYF
V: TRBV7-8; J: TRBJ1-4; size: .; D: TRBD1; DNA: TGTGCCAGCAGCTTAGAAGGACAGGGTTACGGAAAACTGTTTTTT; CDR3: CASSLEGQGYGKLFF
V: TRBV10-3; J: TRBJ1-1; size: .; D: TRBD1; DNA: TGTGCCATCAGTGAAGGGGGCCACGCATCGGGGAACACTGAAGCTTTCTTT; CDR3: CAISEGGHASGNTEAFF
V: TRBV5-1; J: TRBJ1-3; size: .; D: .; DNA: TGCGCCAGCAGCTCAACAGGACAGATGAGTGGAAACACCATATATTTT; CDR3: CASSSTGQMSGNTIYF
V: TRBV7-8; J: TRBJ1-1; size: once; D: .; DNA: TGTGCCAGCAGCTTAGGGGGCGCAGGGACTGAAGCTTTCTTT; CDR3: CASSLGGAGTEAFF
V: TRBV24-1; J: TRBJ2-7; size: few; D: .; DNA: TGTGCCACCAGTGAGGGGATGGAGCAGTACTTC; CDR3: CATSEGMEQYF
V: TRBV18; J: TRBJ1-4; size: .; D: TRBD1; DNA: TGTGCCAGCTCACCGGGACAGGGAAATAATGAAAAACTGTTTTTT; CDR3: CASSPGQGNNEKLFF
V: TRBV6-2/TRBV6-3; J: TRBJ1-5; size: once; D: .; DNA: TGTGCCAGCAGTTCCTCAGGGGTTTGGCAGCCCCAGCATTTT; CDR3: CASSSSGVWQPQHF